Below are 14 T cell receptor beta chains sequenced from a single sample in a study of human T cells and chemical hapten exposure. The time point is: pre-sensitization, week 0. Regarding treatment: therapeutic diphenylcyclopropenone sensitization with weekly scalp DPC. TCRdb ran MiXCR on the RACE reads and lists one entry per CDR3 protein. The data contain 350,000 to 400,000 distinct CDR3 sequences, roughly 5% of them singletons. The sample here was whole blood, taken in connection with sensitization to the hapten diphenylcyclopropenone (DPC). The receptors originated from a woman aged 50 to 60 with alopecia areata. Some clones in this sample may be carry-over from other donors' samples.

On this clonotype itself: Being one base from a much bigger clone, this may be a read error. V gene TRBV27 combines with J gene TRBJ1-5; maybe TRBD1 (6 bases). CDR3 length: 15 amino acids. Germline CDR1 reads MNHEY; CDR2 reads SMNVEV (reference sequence). Trimming removed 5 bases at V and 0 bases at J, with 11 bases between. The CDR3 nucleotides read TGTGCCAGCAGTATGGACAGATATAGCAATCAGCCCCAGCATTTT. It codes for CASSMDRYSNQPQHF.

There are many counts of this clonotype. V usage is TRBV29-1 and J usage is TRBJ2-2, with 8 positions matching TRBD2. CDR1 is SQVTM, CDR2 ANQGSEA, per germline. The CDR3 contains 12 residues. Trimming removed 7 bases from V and 5 bases from J; junction bases left unmatched: 3. The DNA of the CDR3 is TGCAGCGCGATAGCGGGAACCGGGGAGCTGTTTTTT. Its translation: CSAIAGTGELFF.

This clonotype appeared many times. The rearrangement uses TRBV5-1 and TRBJ2-5; 7 bases match TRBD1. CDR3 size: 16 residues. J lost 0 bases, V lost 4 bases, and 9 bases had no gene match. The germline V gene encodes CDR1 SGHRS and CDR2 YFSETQ. CDR3 sequence reads: CASSARTGPYQETQYF. The CDR3 nucleotides read TGCGCCAGCAGCGCCCGGACAGGCCCCTACCAAGAGACCCAGTACTTC.

CDR3 loop: CSVLTGGEGDTQYF. The CDR3 DNA reads as TGCAGCGTTCTGACAGGGGGCGAAGGAGATACGCAGTATTTT. The rearrangement links TRBV29-1 to TRBJ2-3; 10 nucleotides match TRBD1. The germline gives CDR1 SQVTM, CDR2 ANQGSEA. V lost 5 bases to trimming and J lost 5 bases; unmatched junction nucleotides: 7. The CDR3 is made up of 14 amino acids.

There are many counts of this clonotype. The chain links TRBV12-3 or TRBV12-4 to TRBJ1-2; D is possibly TRBD1 (5 bases). This CDR3 is 14 amino acids long. Trimming removed 5 bases from V and 6 bases from J, with 16 bases in between. CDR3 bases: TGTGCCAGCAGTATGAGGGGCAGGCGGGATGGCTACACCTTC. It codes for CASSMRGRRDGYTF.

This clonotype occurred many times. This chain joins TRBV18 and TRBJ2-3; D may be TRBD2 (7 bases). V lost 3 bases and J 2 bases, leaving 15 bases between the germline ends. Per germline, CDR1 KGHSH and CDR2 LQKENI. The CDR3 extends over 16 amino acids. CDR3 region: CASSPTAGAHTDTQYF. The CDR3 DNA reads as TGTGCCAGCTCACCGACGGCGGGGGCTCACACAGATACGCAGTATTTT.

Note on this clonotype: A much larger clonotype is one base distant, so this may be a read error. This chain uses TRBV28 with TRBJ2-4; tentative D call: TRBD2 (7 bases). CDR3 size: 14 residues. Germline V gene sequence: CDR1 MDHEN, CDR2 SYDVKM. CDR3 amino acids: CASSSGGGEDIQCF. CDR3 sequence (DNA): TGTGCCAGCAGTTCGGGCGGGGGCGAGGACATTCAGTGCTTC.

The chain is built from TRBV16 and TRBJ1-6; weak D call: TRBD1 (5 bases). Trimming took 7 bases from V and 0 from J, leaving 13 bases between them. Germline V lookup: CDR1 KGHSY, CDR2 FQNENV. The CDR3 spans 16 residues. Here the CDR3 DNA reads TGTGCCAGCACGTCTACAGGTAGCTCCTATAATTCACCCCTCCACTTT. Protein sequence: CASTSTGSSYNSPLHF.

The table lists this clonotype with many counts. The chain carries TRBV19 and TRBJ2-5; D gene unclear. Germline CDR1 LNHDA, CDR2 SQIVND (reference sequence). CDR3 length equals 13 residues. Trimming cost V 7 bases and J 1 base, with 10 bases left between them. This CDR3 is CASMNGFQETQYF. DNA for the CDR3: TGTGCCAGTATGAACGGCTTCCAAGAGACCCAGTACTTC.

The chain joins TRBV7-2 to TRBJ2-6; D gene unclear. V shed 4 bases and J shed 4 bases, with 20 bases lying between them. This CDR3 spans 18 amino acids. CDR1 and CDR2 from the germline V gene are SGHTA and FQGNSA. CDR3 in DNA: TGTGCCAGCAGCTCCTCCTCCCAGGTTGGCTCCGGGGCCAACGTCCTGACTTTC. It codes for CASSSSSQVGSGANVLTF.

The rearrangement joins TRBV30 to TRBJ2-1, with a weak D call TRBD2 (5 bases). This CDR3 is built from 13 residues. Per the germline V gene, CDR1 is GTSNPN and CDR2 is SVGIG (reference sequence). Trimming pared 2 bases from V and 8 bases from J, leaving 13 bases between. The CDR3 here is CAWSPLAAYEQFF. The CDR3 region has the DNA TGTGCCTGGAGTCCCCTAGCCGCGTATGAGCAGTTCTTC.

This clonotype was recorded many times. This rearrangement joins TRBV30 to TRBJ1-1; possible D gene TRBD1, 5 bases. The CDR3 spans 12 residues. The V end lost 4 bases, the J end lost 7 bases, and 13 bases lay between the germline ends. The germline gives CDR1 GTSNPN, CDR2 SVGIG (reference sequence). CDR3 DNA sequence: TGTGCCTGGACAGGGTTTCGAAATGAAGCTTTCTTT. This sequence encodes CAWTGFRNEAFF.

This clonotype was counted only a few times. V is TRBV7-8 and J is TRBJ1-5; 9 bases map to TRBD1. V lost 4 bases, J lost 9 bases, and 13 bases stayed unmatched. CDR1 is SGHVS, CDR2 FQNEAQ, per germline. The CDR3 contains 16 residues. The CDR3 region is CASSSSPATGGRPQHF. CDR3 sequence (DNA): TGTGCCAGCAGCTCATCTCCCGCGACAGGGGGACGGCCCCAGCATTTT.

This clonotype was counted many times. This sequence joins TRBV28 and TRBJ1-1; tentative D call: TRBD1 (6 bases). Trimming left V 3 bases short and J 8 bases short, with 10 bases between. This CDR3 spans 12 amino acids. CDR1 is MDHEN and CDR2 is SYDVKM in the germline V gene. In nucleotides, the CDR3 is TGTGCCAGCAGTTTGATTGACAGGGAAGCTTTCTTT. It is translated as CASSLIDREAFF.